This entry lists 27 T cell receptor beta chains sequenced from one sample in a study of CD8+ T cells in alopecia areata (dated by TCRdb to between 2018 and 2020). Libraries were built with the immunoSEQ multiplex PCR assay. RNA was extracted from all samples and reverse transcribed into cDNA, which served as template for TCR sequencing. Imported from immuneACCESS, the table was reduced by TCRdb to in-frame sequences with V and J called. These copies leave out some clones; in studies compared against another copy, an unresolved V gene accounts for under half, and the cause of the remainder is not known. The sample table contains more than 75,000 clones; only one count was recorded for around 38% of them. Together, the top ten hold approximately 1.5% of the sample. Sequencing input: CD4+ T cells sorted from blood. The receptors derive from a human donor with alopecia areata.

This chain uses TRBV4-1 with TRBJ2-7; maybe TRBD2 (6 bases). The CDR3 has 14 amino acids. Germline V gene lookup returns CDR1 MGHRA and CDR2 YSYEKL. V lost 4 bases, J lost 3 bases, and 13 bases lay in between. The CDR3 sequence: CASSRSGTRYEQYF. The DNA of the CDR3 is TGCGCCAGCAGCCGATCCGGGACTCGCTACGAGCAGTACTTC.

This chain joins TRBV6-5 and TRBJ1-1, with D hard to call. The CDR3 is 13 amino acids. Germline assignment: CDR1 MNHEY and CDR2 SVGAGI. Trimming took off 8 bases at V and 1 base at J, with 11 bases between the two ends. This CDR3 reads CASFRARNTEAFF. As DNA, the CDR3 is TGTGCCAGCTTTCGTGCTCGGAACACTGAAGCTTTCTTT.

The chain carries TRBV9 and TRBJ2-2, with 10 nucleotides matching TRBD1. CDR1 and CDR2 from the germline V gene are SGDLS and YYNGEE. The V segment lost 6 bases and the J segment 6 bases; nucleotides outside the gene matches: 8. This CDR3 comprises 15 residues. The CDR3 is CASKPGQGISGELFF. The CDR3 DNA reads TGTGCCAGCAAACCGGGACAGGGGATTTCCGGGGAGCTGTTTTTT.

This clone showed up just once. The rearrangement links TRBV27 to TRBJ1-2; D is unresolved. V dropped 4 bases and J dropped 0 bases, with 12 bases sitting between them. This CDR3 is built from 15 residues. CDR1 MNHEY and CDR2 SMNVEV come from the germline V gene (reference sequence). The CDR3 spells CASSYRWQSNYGYTF. CDR3 in DNA: TGTGCCAGCAGTTATCGTTGGCAGTCTAACTATGGCTACACCTTC.

The chain is built from TRBV15 and TRBJ2-7, with 7 bases that match TRBD1. Per germline, CDR1 LNHNV and CDR2 YYDKDF (reference sequence). V shed 6 bases and J 1 base; nucleotides not matched to a gene: 6. The CDR3 runs 14 residues. DNA of the CDR3: TGTGCCACCAGTATGAACAGGGGTTCCTACGAGCAGTACTTC. This gives the protein CATSMNRGSYEQYF.

This clone occurred a few times. The J gene is TRBJ2-6, the V gene TRBV5-1; maybe TRBD1 (6 bases). In germline, CDR1 is SGHRS, CDR2 YFSETQ. CDR3 length: 18 residues. V was trimmed by 4 bases and J by 0 bases, leaving 17 bases between them. In DNA, the CDR3 is TGCGCCAGCAGCCCGCGACAGGACCCTTTCTCTGGGGCCAACGTCCTGACTTTC. Residues: CASSPRQDPFSGANVLTF.

The chain employs TRBV20-1 and TRBJ1-5, with D perhaps TRBD1 (5 bases). The CDR3 is 11 amino acids. V shed 4 bases and J shed 9 bases, with 10 bases lying between them. Per germline, CDR1 DFQATT and CDR2 SNEGSKA (reference sequence). The CDR3 protein is CSATGAGPQHF. CDR3 coding DNA: TGCAGTGCTACCGGGGCCGGGCCCCAGCATTTT.

The J gene is TRBJ1-2, the V gene TRBV30, with 7 nucleotides matching TRBD1. Trimming cost V 0 bases and J 8 bases; bases outside gene matches: 3. The germline CDR1 and CDR2 sequences are GTSNPN and SVGIG (reference sequence). The length of the CDR3 is 12 residues. The CDR3: CAWSVGGQGYTF. Written as DNA, the CDR3 is TGTGCCTGGAGTGTAGGGGGCCAAGGCTACACCTTC.

CDR3 amino acids: CAWSVLGAQTYEQYF. CDR3 bases: TGTGCCTGGAGTGTTTTGGGGGCGCAGACCTACGAGCAGTACTTC. The rearrangement links TRBV30 to TRBJ2-7; the D gene is possibly TRBD1 (6 bases). With 0 bases removed from V and 2 bases from J, the gap between germline ends came to 14 bases. This CDR3 spans 15 amino acids. In germline, CDR1 is GTSNPN, CDR2 SVGIG (reference sequence). Based on the CDR3 plus reference TRBV30 and TRBJ2-7, the full variable domain is SQTIHQWPATLVQPVGSPLSLECTVEGTSNPNLYWYRQAAGRGLQLLFYSVGIGQISSEVPQNLSASRPQDRQFILSSKKLLLSDSGFYLCAWSVLGAQTYEQYFGPGTRLTVT.

This clone came up a few times. The chain combines TRBV7-9 with TRBJ2-5, with D tentatively TRBD2 (6 bases). Trimming took 3 bases from V and 2 from J, leaving 16 bases between them. Germline values: CDR1 SEHNR, CDR2 FQNEAQ (reference sequence). The CDR3 runs 16 residues. CDR3 nucleotide sequence: TGTGCCAGCAGCTTCCTCGCAAATAGCGGACAAGAGACCCAGTACTTC. Translating gives CASSFLANSGQETQYF.

This clone appeared once. The chain employs TRBV5-1 and TRBJ2-1; 9 bases map to TRBD1. V shed 0 bases, J shed 9 bases, and the junction held 4 bases outside the gene matches. The germline V gene has CDR1 SGHRS and CDR2 YFSETQ. The CDR3 consists of 14 residues. DNA for the CDR3: TGCGCCAGCAGCTTGGACAGGGGGCGAGGTGAGCAGTTCTTC. This gives the protein CASSLDRGRGEQFF. The whole variable domain, filled in from reference TRBV5-1 and TRBJ2-1, reads KAGVTQTPRYLIKTRGQQVTLSCSPISGHRSVSWYQQTPGQGLQFLFEYFSETQRNKGNFPGRFSGRQFSNSRSEMNVSTLELGDSALYLCASSLDRGRGEQFFGPGTRLTVL.

This clone has just one count. The rearrangement uses TRBV6-5 and TRBJ1-2, with 8 bases aligning to TRBD1. With V trimmed by 5 bases and J by 4 bases, 6 bases remained unmatched. The CDR3 extends over 14 amino acids. CDR1 is MNHEY, CDR2 SVGAGI, per germline. The CDR3 region is CASSVDRASYGYTF. The CDR3, as DNA: TGTGCCAGCAGTGTGGACAGGGCGAGCTATGGCTACACCTTC.

The gene calls are TRBV5-4 and TRBJ1-2; the D gene is possibly TRBD1 (5 bases). The germline V and J ends were trimmed by 0 bases and 4 bases, with 13 bases remaining between them. Germline V gene data show CDR1 as SGHNT and CDR2 as YYREEE (reference sequence). This CDR3 has 15 residues. In nucleotides, the CDR3 is TGTGCCAGCAGCTTGGGAGGGGCGGCACGCTATGGCTACACCTTC. It encodes CASSLGGAARYGYTF.

Only a few counts were recorded for this clone. The chain has TRBV10-3 and TRBJ2-7; no definite D call. Trimming took 6 bases from V and 7 from J, leaving 7 bases between them. Germline CDR1 reads ENHRY; CDR2 reads SYGVKD. This CDR3 comprises 10 residues. The CDR3 coding sequence is TGTGCCATCAGAGGGCAAGAGCAGTACTTC. Protein product: CAIRGQEQYF.

Only a few counts were recorded for this clone. The CDR3 nucleotides are TGTGCCAGCAGCCCCGCAGGGCCCACAGATACGCAGTATTTT. This encodes CASSPAGPTDTQYF. The chain combines TRBV7-3 with TRBJ2-3; D perhaps matches TRBD1 (5 bases). This CDR3 has 14 residues. Germline V gene lookup returns CDR1 SGHTA and CDR2 FQGTGA. Trimming removed 5 bases at V and 2 bases at J, with 11 bases between.

The chain carries TRBV29-1 and TRBJ1-2, with 7 bases that match TRBD1. V gave up 4 bases and J gave up 6 bases; unmatched junction bases: 8. CDR1 is SQVTM, CDR2 ANQGSEA, per germline. The CDR3 runs to 13 residues. The CDR3 is CSVADRASHGYTF. The CDR3 coding sequence is TGCAGCGTTGCAGACAGGGCTTCGCATGGCTACACCTTC.

J is TRBJ2-3 and V is TRBV4-3; 8 nucleotides align to TRBD1. The CDR3 runs 15 residues. Germline loops: CDR1 LGHNA, CDR2 YSLEER. After removal of 0 bases from V and 1 base from J, the junction contained 0 bases not matched to a gene. CDR3: CASSQEDRGTDTQYF. The DNA of the CDR3 is TGCGCCAGCAGCCAAGAGGACAGGGGCACAGATACGCAGTATTTT.

The chain links TRBV9 to TRBJ2-3, with 10 bases aligning to TRBD2. This CDR3 is 16 amino acids long. The germline V gene has CDR1 SGDLS and CDR2 YYNGEE. V lost 0 bases, J lost 1 base, and 2 bases stayed unmatched. Here the CDR3 DNA reads TGTGCCAGCAGCGTAGGTCTAGCGGGGGGCACAGATACGCAGTATTTT. The encoded protein is CASSVGLAGGTDTQYF.

This clone has a count of ten or more. The genes are TRBV5-5 and TRBJ2-7; D remains ambiguous. The ends were cut back, 1 base at V and 5 bases at J, with 16 bases in the middle. The germline gives CDR1 SGHKS, CDR2 YYEKEE (reference sequence). The CDR3 runs to 15 residues. The CDR3 protein is CASSLNPVRRDEQYF. The CDR3 nucleotides are TGTGCCAGCAGCTTGAATCCGGTGCGTCGGGACGAGCAGTACTTC.

The chain has TRBV9 and TRBJ2-1, with 9 bases aligning to TRBD1. Trimming took 0 bases from V and 4 from J; bases not matched to a gene: 5. Germline lookup yields CDR1 SGDLS and CDR2 YYNGEE. There are 16 residues in the CDR3. CDR3: CASSVDVGTGYNEQFF. DNA of the CDR3: TGTGCCAGCAGCGTAGATGTTGGGACAGGGTACAATGAGCAGTTCTTC.

This clone was seen a handful of times. V and J are TRBV4-1 and TRBJ2-3, with D perhaps assigned TRBD1 or TRBD2 (5 bases each). There are 15 residues in the CDR3. CDR1 MGHRA and CDR2 YSYEKL come from the germline V gene. V lost 4 bases and J 0 bases, leaving 11 bases between the germline ends. In DNA form, the CDR3 reads TGCGCCAGCAGCCCCAGGGAGCGGAGCACAGATACGCAGTATTTT. Residues: CASSPRERSTDTQYF.

The table lists this clone with a few counts. The J gene is TRBJ2-5, the V gene TRBV11-2; D unresolved. The CDR3 runs to 13 residues. V was pared by 1 base and J by 5 bases, with 8 bases between. The germline V gene has CDR1 SGHAT and CDR2 FQNNGV. DNA for the CDR3: TGTGCCAGCAGCTTAGTCTTGAAGGAGACCCAGTACTTC. It translates to CASSLVLKETQYF. Full variable domain (outside the CDR3, taken from reference TRBV11-2 and TRBJ2-5): EAGVAQSPRYKIIEKRQSVAFWCNPISGHATLYWYQQILGQGPKLLIQFQNNGVVDDSQLPKDRFSAERLKGVDSTLKIQPAKLEDSAVYLCASSLVLKETQYFGPGTRLLVL.

The rearrangement uses TRBV6-6 and TRBJ2-7; tentatively, D is TRBD1 (5 bases). Germline V gene sequence: CDR1 MNHNY, CDR2 SVGAGI (reference sequence). The CDR3 loop spans 14 amino acids. V gave up 6 bases and J gave up 3 bases, with 15 bases separating them. The DNA of the CDR3 is TGTGCCAGCAGACCGACGCCAGGGTTCTACGAGCAGTACTTC. Encoded protein: CASRPTPGFYEQYF.

The chain has TRBV29-1 and TRBJ2-2; no reliable D call. Trimming removed 6 bases at V and 0 bases at J, with 11 bases between. This CDR3 has 14 residues. Germline values: CDR1 SQVTM, CDR2 ANQGSEA. The CDR3 protein is CSVVGRTNTGELFF. CDR3 DNA: TGCAGCGTGGTTGGACGGACGAACACCGGGGAGCTGTTTTTT.

The rearrangement links TRBV29-1 to TRBJ2-7; D tentatively reads TRBD1 or TRBD2 (5 bases each). The CDR3 sequence is 14 residues long. The V gene's germline CDR1 is SQVTM and CDR2 ANQGSEA. V was shortened by 4 bases and J by 1 base, with 14 bases between the two germline ends. This chain's CDR3 is CSVVSGTRSYEQYF. The DNA for the CDR3 is TGCAGCGTTGTGTCCGGGACGCGGTCCTACGAGCAGTACTTC.

The CDR3 here is CASSLAGAGANVLTF. CDR3 nucleotide sequence: TGCGCCAGCAGCTTGGCGGGGGCTGGGGCCAACGTCCTGACTTTC. This chain joins TRBV5-1 and TRBJ2-6; a weak D match, TRBD2 (6 bases). The germline V gene encodes CDR1 SGHRS and CDR2 YFSETQ. The CDR3 spans 15 residues. Trimming cost V 0 bases and J 2 bases, with 6 bases left between them.

The rearrangement uses TRBV27 and TRBJ2-7; D is undetermined. The ends were cut back, 5 bases at V and 6 bases at J, with 20 bases in the middle. The CDR3 sequence is 15 residues long. The germline CDR1 and CDR2 sequences are MNHEY and SMNVEV (reference sequence). CDR3 loop: CASSLFAVGPSEQYF. DNA for the CDR3: TGTGCCAGCAGTCTTTTCGCGGTGGGCCCCTCCGAGCAGTACTTC.